This entry lists 27 T cell receptor beta chains sequenced from one sample in a study of early T cells in non-severe SARS-CoV-2 infection. From the 5' RACE reads, TCRdb called clonotypes with MiXCR, one entry per CDR3 protein. The sample consists of roughly 53,000 distinct CDR3 sequences, around 10% of them appearing once. Material: whole blood, obtained at baseline. These receptors were collected from an adult who was a healthcare worker with PCR-confirmed SARS-CoV-2 infection or an uninfected control (not recorded which).

CDR3: CAISSGVTEAFF. CDR3 coding DNA: TGTGCTATTTCCAGCGGGGTCACTGAAGCTTTCTTT. The chain links TRBV7-2 to TRBJ1-1, with unresolved D. The germline V gene has CDR1 SGHTA and CDR2 FQGNSA. The CDR3 covers 12 residues.

By frequency in the sample, this clonotype is medium-sized. The chain has TRBV2 and TRBJ2-3; D is unclear. Trimming left V 6 bases short and J 4 bases short, with 11 bases between. CDR1 is SNHLY, CDR2 FYNNEI, per germline. This CDR3 spans 13 amino acids. The CDR3 protein is CASRDWGSDTQYF. DNA for the CDR3: TGTGCCAGCAGAGACTGGGGTTCAGATACGCAGTATTTT.

The chain couples TRBV20-1 to TRBJ1-1; TRBD1 aligns across 7 bases. Per the germline V gene, CDR1 is DFQATT and CDR2 is SNEGSKA (reference sequence). This CDR3 is 15 amino acids long. After removal of 6 bases from V and 0 bases from J, the junction contained 10 bases not matched to a gene. The CDR3 region is CSAAAFDRVNTEAFF. CDR3 in DNA: TGCAGTGCCGCAGCATTCGACAGGGTGAACACTGAAGCTTTCTTT.

This clonotype was picked up a small number of times. CDR3 in DNA: TGTGCCAGCAGTTTAAGTGGGACAGGGGCTTCCGAGCAGTACTTC. Residues: CASSLSGTGASEQYF. The gene calls are TRBV12-3 or TRBV12-4 and TRBJ2-7; the match to TRBD1 covers 10 bases. The length of the CDR3 is 15 residues. With V trimmed by 2 bases and J by 6 bases, 7 bases remained unmatched.

In this sample, this clonotype turned up a few times. V is TRBV7-2 and J is TRBJ1-1, with D possibly TRBD1 on 5 matching bases. V was pared by 5 bases and J by 6 bases, with 16 bases between. CDR1 SGHTA and CDR2 FQGNSA come from the germline V gene. This CDR3 contains 14 residues. CDR3 nucleotides: TGTGCCAGCAGCACTCCAGGGTTGCTTTCTGAAGCTTTCTTT. The encoded protein is CASSTPGLLSEAFF. Full variable domain (rest looked up from reference TRBV7-2 and TRBJ1-1): GAGVSQSPSNKVTEKGKDVELRCDPISGHTALYWYRQSLGQGLEFLIYFQGNSAPDKSGLPSDRFSAERTGGSVSTLTIQRTQQEDSAVYLCASSTPGLLSEAFFGQGTRLTVV.

A few counts support this clonotype. It differs at one base from a far larger clone, so likely a read error. The chain employs TRBV7-8 and TRBJ2-5; D is undetermined. The germline V gene has CDR1 SGHVS and CDR2 FQNEAQ. V dropped 5 bases and J dropped 5 bases, with 6 bases sitting between them. The length of the CDR3 is 11 residues. The CDR3: CASSPLETQYF. The CDR3 nucleotides are TGTGCCAGCAGCCCCCTGGAGACCCAGTACTTC.

This clonotype was detected only a few times. The chain couples TRBV6-1 to TRBJ2-7; no firm D call. V shed 2 bases and J shed 2 bases, with 16 bases lying between them. Germline V lookup: CDR1 MNHNS, CDR2 SASEGT. This CDR3 comprises 16 residues. As DNA, the CDR3 is TGTGCCAGCAGTGAACTACGGCTGGGCCGCGCCTACGAGCAGTACTTC. This codes for CASSELRLGRAYEQYF.

This clonotype came up a few times. V and J are TRBV11-2 and TRBJ2-3; D unresolved. The CDR3 has 15 residues. The germline V and J ends were trimmed by 7 bases and 4 bases, with 18 bases remaining between them. Germline V gene data show CDR1 as SGHAT and CDR2 as FQNNGV. The CDR3 here is CASTPGGVGADTQYF. The CDR3 DNA reads as TGTGCCAGCACCCCTGGTGGGGTTGGGGCAGATACGCAGTATTTT.

This clonotype was seen a few times. The chain recombines TRBV20-1 with TRBJ2-7; 11 nucleotides agree with TRBD1. In germline, CDR1 is DFQATT, CDR2 SNEGSKA (reference sequence). With V trimmed by 6 bases and J by 3 bases, 4 bases remained unmatched. The CDR3 extends over 13 amino acids. As DNA, the CDR3 is TGCAGTGCCAGGGGGACAGGGGGCTACGAGCAGTACTTC. Encoded protein: CSARGTGGYEQYF.

This clonotype has a handful of counts. The chain recombines TRBV20-1 with TRBJ2-3, with TRBD1 matching 12 bases. V shed 3 bases, J shed 4 bases, and the junction held 11 bases outside the gene matches. Germline V lookup: CDR1 DFQATT, CDR2 SNEGSKA (reference sequence). This CDR3 is 17 amino acids long. The DNA of the CDR3 is TGCAGTGCTAGCCAAAGGCCCGGGACAGGGGGCGCAGATACGCAGTATTTT. Protein product: CSASQRPGTGGADTQYF.

This clonotype showed up just a few times. The chain recombines TRBV4-1 with TRBJ2-5; 7 bases align to TRBD1. Germline CDR1 and CDR2: MGHRA and YSYEKL. The V segment lost 0 bases and the J segment 1 base; nucleotides outside the gene matches: 11. This CDR3 has 18 amino acids. CDR3 sequence reads: CASSQEPGGRPGQETQYF. The CDR3, as DNA: TGCGCCAGCAGCCAAGAACCAGGGGGAAGGCCCGGCCAAGAGACCCAGTACTTC.

Comments on this clonotype: This likely comes from a read error, as the CDR3 has no conserved phenylalanine or tryptophan at its end. The chain combines TRBV6-4 with TRBJ2-3, with 8 bases identical to TRBD2. This CDR3 is 17 amino acids long. CDR1 is MRHNA, CDR2 SNTAGT, per germline. J lost 0 bases, V lost 3 bases, and 8 bases had no gene match. The CDR3 is CASSEVAGSASTDTQYL. For the CDR3, the DNA is TGTGCCAGCAGTGAGGTAGCGGGATCCGCTAGCACAGATACGCAGTATCTT.

This clonotype was counted only a few times. The chain employs TRBV7-2 and TRBJ2-3, with 13 nucleotides matching TRBD2. Losses at the gene ends were 5 bases for V and 2 bases for J; bases not matched to a gene: 7. The germline gives CDR1 SGHTA, CDR2 FQGNSA. The CDR3 covers 17 residues. CDR3 sequence: CASSPVGTSGTTDTQYF. The CDR3 DNA reads as TGTGCCAGCAGCCCCGTAGGGACTAGCGGGACCACAGATACGCAGTATTTT.

V and J are TRBV11-2 and TRBJ2-2; D not certain. This CDR3 spans 11 amino acids. Germline V gene lookup returns CDR1 SGHAT and CDR2 FQNNGV. The V end lost 5 bases, the J end lost 7 bases, and 5 bases lay between the germline ends. Written as DNA, the CDR3 is TGTGCCAGCAGCCCGTTCGGGGAGCTGTTTTTT. Translated, it gives CASSPFGELFF. The full variable domain, rest sourced from reference TRBV11-2 and TRBJ2-2, is EAGVAQSPRYKIIEKRQSVAFWCNPISGHATLYWYQQILGQGPKLLIQFQNNGVVDDSQLPKDRFSAERLKGVDSTLKIQPAKLEDSAVYLCASSPFGELFFGEGSRLTVL.

This chain's CDR3 is CASSLNGIEAFF. The CDR3 DNA sequence: TGTGCCAGCAGTCTCAACGGAATTGAAGCTTTCTTT. The gene calls are TRBV6-2 or TRBV6-3 and TRBJ1-1; D is unresolved. The CDR3 runs to 12 residues. V was cut by 5 bases and J by 7 bases, with 11 bases left in between. Germline CDR1 reads MNHEY; CDR2 reads SVGEGT.

This clonotype appeared many times. The chain uses TRBV11-3 and TRBJ2-3, with 8 bases identical to TRBD2. V lost 4 bases to trimming and J lost 2 bases; unmatched junction nucleotides: 2. From germline, CDR1 is SGHNT and CDR2 YENEEA. This CDR3 spans 14 amino acids. The CDR3 protein is CASSSGGDTDTQYF. The CDR3, as DNA: TGTGCCAGCAGCTCCGGGGGGGACACAGATACGCAGTATTTT.

The genes are TRBV11-1 and TRBJ2-7; D is unresolved. The CDR3 extends over 12 amino acids. Germline CDR1 reads SGHAT; CDR2 reads FQDESV (reference sequence). The V gene lost 7 bases and the J gene lost 4 bases, with 11 bases spanning the gap. Here the CDR3 DNA reads TGTGCCAGCAACTTTGGGTGGTACGAGCAGTACTTC. Encoded protein: CASNFGWYEQYF.

The chain is built from TRBV19 and TRBJ2-7, with D perhaps matching TRBD2 (6 bases). This CDR3 comprises 14 residues. Germline assignment: CDR1 LNHDA and CDR2 SQIVND (reference sequence). Trimming removed 5 bases at V and 5 bases at J, with 16 bases between. CDR3: CASSLRRERDEQYF. CDR3 coding DNA: TGTGCCAGTAGTCTACGCCGGGAGAGGGACGAGCAGTACTTC.

In its sample, this clonotype was seen a few times. This chain joins TRBV27 and TRBJ2-3; D gene unclear. V dropped 3 bases and J dropped 5 bases, with 9 bases sitting between them. From germline, CDR1 is MNHEY and CDR2 SMNVEV (reference sequence). CDR3 length: 13 residues. CDR3 DNA: TGTGCCAGCAGTTTGAACCGGGTAGATACGCAGTATTTT. It codes for CASSLNRVDTQYF.

This clonotype was observed a few times. This chain links TRBV7-3 with TRBJ2-1; D remains unclear. This CDR3 has 18 amino acids. Trimming shortened V by 1 base and J by 1 base, and 17 bases separated the two germline ends. Per the germline V gene, CDR1 is SGHTA and CDR2 is FQGTGA. The CDR3 protein is CASSLRAPYGPSYNEQFF. The CDR3, as DNA: TGTGCCAGCAGCTTAAGAGCCCCGTATGGTCCGTCCTACAATGAGCAGTTCTTC. The whole variable domain, remainder taken from reference TRBV7-3 and TRBJ2-1, is GAGVSQTPSNKVTEKGKYVELRCDPISGHTALYWYRQSLGQGPEFLIYFQGTGAADDSGLPNDRFFAVRPEGSVSTLKIQRTERGDSAVYLCASSLRAPYGPSYNEQFFGPGTRLTVL.

This clonotype was observed once. A much bigger clone sits one base away, suggesting this may be a read error. The rearrangement links TRBV20-1 to TRBJ2-7, with unresolved D. The CDR3 contains 15 residues. CDR1 is DFQATT and CDR2 is SNEGSKA in the germline V gene (reference sequence). CDR3 residues: CSARGGAVESCEQYF. DNA of the CDR3: TGCAGTGCTAGAGGCGGAGCCGTTGAATCCTGCGAGCAGTACTTC.

This chain connects TRBV12-3 or TRBV12-4 to TRBJ2-2, with D perhaps TRBD1 (6 bases). Trimming took off 5 bases at V and 7 bases at J, with 11 bases between the two ends. The length of the CDR3 is 13 residues. Here the CDR3 reads CASSPQGVGELFF. As DNA, the CDR3 is TGTGCCAGCAGTCCACAGGGTGTCGGGGAGCTGTTTTTT.

The chain has TRBV11-2 and TRBJ2-1, with 7 bases fitting TRBD2. The V and J ends lost 5 bases and 7 bases, in that order; junction bases with no gene match: 8. CDR3 length: 14 residues. Per germline, CDR1 SGHAT and CDR2 FQNNGV. CDR3: CASSNPGTINEQFF. The CDR3, as DNA: TGTGCCAGCAGCAATCCCGGGACTATTAATGAGCAGTTCTTC.

The chain links TRBV7-8 to TRBJ1-3; unclear D gene. V shed 2 bases and J shed 0 bases, with 11 bases lying between them. This CDR3 comprises 16 residues. Germline V gives CDR1 SGHVS, CDR2 FQNEAQ. DNA for the CDR3: TGTGCCAGCAGCTTATTTGACTGGAACTCTGGAAACACCATATATTTT. Encoded protein: CASSLFDWNSGNTIYF.

The V gene is TRBV2, the J gene TRBJ2-7; D may be TRBD2 (6 bases). The CDR3 is made up of 15 amino acids. CDR1 is SNHLY and CDR2 is FYNNEI in the germline V gene. Trimming removed 4 bases from V and 3 bases from J, with 16 bases in between. In nucleotides, the CDR3 is TGTGCCAGCAGTGGGTCGGCGGGAAGTGTCTACGAGCAGTACTTC. This codes for CASSGSAGSVYEQYF.

This clonotype was seen a handful of times. The chain recombines TRBV5-1 with TRBJ2-7; the match to TRBD2 covers 8 bases. The V and J ends lost 1 base and 2 bases, in that order; junction bases with no gene match: 5. This CDR3 is 15 amino acids long. Germline V lookup: CDR1 SGHRS, CDR2 YFSETQ. The CDR3 DNA reads as TGCGCCAGCAGCTTGTTTACTAGCGGAGCCTACGAGCAGTACTTC. Encoded protein: CASSLFTSGAYEQYF.

The V call is TRBV28, the J call TRBJ2-7, with 12 bases that match TRBD2. The junction had 3 bases not matched to a gene; V was cut back by 5 bases and J by 4 bases. In germline, CDR1 is MDHEN, CDR2 SYDVKM. The CDR3 has 14 amino acids. As DNA, the CDR3 is TGTGCCAGCAGTGGACTAGCGGGATATTACGAGCAGTACTTC. Protein product: CASSGLAGYYEQYF.